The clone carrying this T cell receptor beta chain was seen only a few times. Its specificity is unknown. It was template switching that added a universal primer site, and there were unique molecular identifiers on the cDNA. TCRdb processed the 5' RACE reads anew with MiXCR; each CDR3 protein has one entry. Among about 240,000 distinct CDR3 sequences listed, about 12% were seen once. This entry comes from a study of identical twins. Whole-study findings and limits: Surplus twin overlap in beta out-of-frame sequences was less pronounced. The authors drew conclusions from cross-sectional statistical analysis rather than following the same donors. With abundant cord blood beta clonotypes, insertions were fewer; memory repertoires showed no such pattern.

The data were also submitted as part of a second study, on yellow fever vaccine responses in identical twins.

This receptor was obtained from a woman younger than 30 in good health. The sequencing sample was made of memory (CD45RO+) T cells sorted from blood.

The DNA for the CDR3 is TGTGCCAGCAGTGGTGTGTTAGGAGGTGCTGAAAAACTGTTTTTT. Translation: CASSGVLGGAEKLFF. The J gene is TRBJ1-4, the V gene TRBV25-1; D unresolved. Trimming cost V 4 bases and J 7 bases, with 16 bases left between them. CDR3 length equals 15 residues. Germline V gene data show CDR1 as MGHDK and CDR2 as SYGVNS. The complete variable domain, with remaining parts taken from reference TRBV25-1 and TRBJ1-4, reads EADIYQTPRYLVIGTGKKITLECSQTMGHDKMYWYQQDPGMELHLIHYSYGVNSTEKGDLSSESTVSRIRTEHFPLTLESARPSHTSQYLCASSGVLGGAEKLFFGSGTQLSVL.